This is a list of T cell receptor beta chains from one sample in a study of shared clonotypes between healthy human individuals. The assay was immunoSEQ multiplex PCR, and TCRdb's table has in-frame clones only and misses some. This sample has approximately 720,000 clones, with around 92% found just once. Sequencing was performed on naive CD8+ T cells sorted from blood. These receptors were collected from a man aged 25 to 45 in good health. The CDR3 runs from the conserved cysteine through the conserved F or W. A D gene is named only where the DNA matches it firmly. Not every row has a clone size; where given, it reads once, few, many or a size class.

TRBJ2-7	.	TRBV11-2	.	CASSGVWGRSYEQYF
TRBJ2-3	.	TRBV5-1	TRBD1	CASSLEGQGPPDTQYF
TRBJ2-7	.	TRBV6-5	.	CASSHRRSYEQYF
TRBJ2-7	.	TRBV27	TRBD2	CASSLSASGSSYEQYF
TRBJ2-7	once	TRBV5-1	TRBD2	CASSLGTSGGYEQYF
TRBJ2-7	.	TRBV5-1	.	CASSPVVGAEGEQYF
TRBJ2-7	.	TRBV27	.	CASSYTHSYEQYF
TRBJ2-3	.	TRBV28	.	CASSLGAAHTDTQYF
TRBJ2-1	.	TRBV7-6	TRBD2	CASSLAAGGNPNEQFF
TRBJ2-5	once	TRBV7-9	.	CASSSSILRDRKQETQYF
TRBJ2-1	.	TRBV5-8	.	CASRSSRRDLWNEQFF
TRBJ2-7	.	TRBV4-3	.	CASSQDNGGYEQYF
TRBJ2-1	once	TRBV5-5	.	CASSPQPGSSYNEQFF
TRBJ2-7	.	TRBV9	TRBD2	CASSVVAGDYEQYF
TRBJ2-7	.	TRBV2	.	CASSWMARDSLEQYF
TRBJ2-2	.	TRBV19	.	CASGRNTGELFF
TRBJ2-7	.	TRBV28	.	CASAQGSRYEQYF
TRBJ2-2	.	TRBV11-2	TRBD2	CASSLGTSGGIGAGELFF
TRBJ1-1	.	TRBV27	.	CASSYLGDTEAFF
TRBJ1-6	.	TRBV10-2	TRBD1	CASSDGQGYGSPLHF
TRBJ2-1	.	TRBV29-1	.	CSVEESNYEQFF
TRBJ2-2	.	TRBV9	.	CASSVADQNTGELFF
TRBJ1-4	.	TRBV13	TRBD1	CASSLGQRNEKLFF
TRBJ2-1	.	TRBV23-1	TRBD1	CASSQPDRPDYNEQFF
TRBJ2-2	.	TRBV7-6	.	CASSLAQMAGELFF
TRBJ2-7	.	TRBV30	.	CAWSVVQTGEQYF
TRBJ1-4	.	TRBV7-9	.	CASRTGVSNEKLFF
TRBJ2-4	.	TRBV5-6	TRBD1	CASSLTGPTGYLYIQYF
TRBJ1-4	.	TRBV4-1	.	CASSQDLTAFVATNEKLFF
TRBJ1-1	.	TRBV6-1	TRBD1	CASSAQGGTEAFF
TRBJ2-7	.	TRBV7-9	.	CASSSSGGLPYEQYF
TRBJ2-7	once	TRBV7-8	.	CASSLEVGPYEQYF
TRBJ2-7	few	TRBV10-1	TRBD1	CASSDHGTGTYEQYF
TRBJ2-1	.	TRBV27	.	CASSPNAGGNEQFF
TRBJ2-3	.	TRBV11-3	TRBD1	CASSSEGGTGRTDTQYF
TRBJ2-3	.	TRBV4-1	.	CASTLGPEVGDTQYF
TRBJ2-1	once	TRBV29-1	.	CSVVGSSYNEQFF
TRBJ2-1	.	TRBV28	TRBD2	CASSFSPSGNLNEQFF
TRBJ2-2	.	TRBV27	TRBD1	CASSWDRGGTGELFF
TRBJ2-1	.	TRBV6-1	TRBD2	CASSAGTSGIYEQFF
TRBJ2-5	.	TRBV7-2	.	CASSLVWETQYF
TRBJ1-5	.	TRBV4-1	.	CASSQGRQGGLQPQHF
TRBJ2-7	.	TRBV27	.	CASSLSRTPSSYEQYF
TRBJ2-7	.	TRBV5-6	.	CASSSDGGDYEQYF
TRBJ1-1	.	TRBV5-1	.	CASSLGLSIEAFF
TRBJ2-7	.	TRBV5-1	TRBD2	CASSQSSFIAGDLAGAGYEQYF
TRBJ1-1	once	TRBV7-6	TRBD1	CASSTTGGVHTEAFF
TRBJ1-5	.	TRBV28	.	CAGGSNQPQHF
TRBJ1-2	.	TRBV27	.	CASSPLHYGYTF
TRBJ2-7	.	TRBV27	TRBD1	CASSGQGTVIGEQYF